This T cell receptor beta chain was found in a study of ipilimumab plus nivolumab after autologous stem cell transplantation. Study background: Typical patient got 5 or 6 ipilimumab doses and seven to nine nivolumab doses (median). The myeloma group: high-risk transplant-naive, or relapse within 3 years after first autologous transplant.

Checkpoint therapy with ipilimumab 1 mg/kg began 14 to 28 days after transplant. Patients got 3 mg/kg IV nivolumab weeks 1, 4, 7, 10, then biweekly through week 26. Only in-frame clones appear in the TCRdb table, and some are missing; sequencing was by immunoSEQ multiplex PCR. The sample lists several thousand clones; around 73% were seen once. Germline-derived CDR1 and CDR2 are MDHEN and SYDVKM. The CDR3 covers 16 residues. With 5 bases clipped from V and 8 bases from J, the junction kept 12 bases outside the gene matches. The TCR originated in a male donor with multiple myeloma. V and J are TRBV28 and TRBJ1-2, with 12 bases fitting TRBD1. The sample consisted of PBMCs, taken in a trial of ipilimumab plus nivolumab as post-transplant consolidation. The CDR3 is CASSTSGTGGAGGYTF. In DNA, the CDR3 is TGTGCCAGCAGTACCTCCGGGACAGGGGGCGCTGGGGGCTACACCTTC.